This TCR beta chain derives from a study of multiple sclerosis patients with progressive multifocal leukoencephalopathy. Spiked into each PCR were synthetic inline TR CDR3 controls of all V-J pairings. This table comes from immunoSEQ multiplex PCR, and its TCRdb copy is limited to in-frame clones, with some not included. This sample has over 20,000 clones, with more than 85% found just once. Concerning this clone itself: No antigen is known for it.

Indicated time point: approximately twelve months of natalizumab therapy. Study-level results: Findings may reflect JC virus infection or just general immunocompromise.

In germline, CDR1 is LGHNA, CDR2 YSLEER. The CDR3 length is 17 residues. The junction had 7 bases not matched to a gene; V was cut back by 1 base and J by 4 bases. The sample in question was PBMCs, obtained from a patient treated with natalizumab. The receptor's source is a young man with multiple sclerosis. The V gene is TRBV4-3, the J gene TRBJ2-2; 9 bases map to TRBD1. The CDR3 spells CASSQGAGQGFTGELFF. The CDR3 DNA reads as TGCGCCAGCAGCCAAGGGGCGGGACAGGGCTTCACCGGGGAGCTGTTTTTT.